This note documents a single TCR beta chain sequence. This record belongs to a study of blood T cells in healthy people across ages. This CDR3 is built from 15 residues. The ends lost 5 bases at V and 5 bases at J; junction bases unmatched: 9. Germline V CDR1 and CDR2: MNHEY, SVGEGT. With a J-beta primer mix and a sample-barcoded 5' primer, a second PCR ran roughly 6 to 11 cycles. TCRdb reprocessed the 5' RACE reads via MiXCR and lists one record per CDR3 protein. The sample consists of approximately 730,000 distinct CDR3 sequences, around half of them appearing once. This chain connects TRBV6-2 or TRBV6-3 to TRBJ2-7; 10 bases align to TRBD1. The sequence was obtained from an elderly man in good health. The sample taken for sequencing was blood. For the CDR3, the DNA is TGTGCCAGCAGTGACAGGGGGCGCCGGGAGCACGAGCAGTACTTC. Protein product: CASSDRGRREHEQYF.